This entry is about one TCR beta chain. The antigen it recognizes is unknown. No quality values exist for individual bases; no much larger clone is one base distant. The collaborating institutions used their own protocols to collect whole blood in K2EDTA tubes. For TCRbeta analysis, collaborators shipped samples in one of three forms: frozen whole blood, isolated PBMCs, or DNA extracted from either of those sample types. TCRbeta CDR3 regions were amplified from genomic DNA using the immunoSEQ Assay, a bias-controlled multiplex PCR. The study's processing was this. The number of nucleated cells in each sample was estimated from the amplification of reference gene primers within the assay. To quantify the absolute abundance of each unique TCRbeta CDR3 rearrangement, sequence reads were collapsed and filtered. For each sample, productive Simpson clonality was calculated as the square root of Simpson's diversity index over productive rearrangements. This immuneACCESS table, as held by TCRdb, lists in-frame sequences with V and J called but not all clones. Of the missing ones, under half trace to an unresolved V gene in checked studies; the others have no known cause. V and J calls and clone size follow that table, whereas D and trimming were derived from the DNA. Counted in this sample were tens of thousands of clones; 85% to 90% of them appeared once. The ten largest make up 4.5% to 5% of the sample.

The sample belongs to a study of blood T cell repertoires in COVID-19 (dated by TCRdb to the early 2020s). For context, the study as a whole: Collaborator samples came from the United States, Italy and Spain and covered acute and convalescent phases of COVID-19. The repertoires were released in a freely available public database intended as a resource for research on the immune response to SARS-CoV-2. Where available, HLA class I and class II types were taken from metadata supplied by the sample provider and were not determined by assay-based typing. The samples were drawn from the first 160 participants of the ongoing ImmuneRACE study and from 1,254 subjects provided by 6 global collaborators. The material from the prospective study consisted of cDNA or gDNA derived from T cells, B-cell-depleted T cells, or PBMCs. Deeply sampled blood TCRbeta repertoires from subjects exposed to, actively infected with, or recovered from COVID-19 were included in the dataset. The sample metadata nearly always contained a de-identified subject ID, COVID-19 status, age in years and sex.

Beyond this particular receptor, the publication reports: Clinical and demographic metadata were provided uncurated, with the amount varying by source and participant.

The germline V gene (reference sequence) specifies SEHNR as CDR1 and FQNEAQ as CDR2. V is reduced by 5 bases and J by 0 bases, leaving a spacing of 12 bases between them. Including cysteine and phenylalanine, the CDR3 has 15 amino acids. Only the CDR3 part of the read is kept: 45 bases, read in frame from the first base. The V gene is TRBV7-9 and the J gene is TRBJ2-3; a tentative D call is TRBD1 (5 bases match). The sample comprised peripheral blood. The receptor was derived from a woman in her 50s with active COVID-19. The CDR3 region reads CASSNQGASTDTQYF. The base sequence is TGTGCCAGCAGCAACCAGGGCGCTAGCACAGATACGCAGTATTTT.